The T cell receptor beta chain described here comes from a study of shared clonotypes between healthy human individuals. Study results and limitations: It was only blood that was sampled, and tissue repertoires likely differ.

Germline CDR1 reads SGHRS; CDR2 reads YFSETQ. The CDR3 is 16 residues long. Trimming cost V 0 bases and J 5 bases; bases outside gene matches: 3. In the study's own analysis: Sequence data from immunoSEQ were junction-only and lacked quality scores; consequently, filtering differed. The repertoire was sequenced with immunoSEQ multiplex PCR; TCRdb's copy has only in-frame clones and lacks some. V, J and clone size are taken as reported in that table, and D and trimming were inferred from the DNA itself. The sample shows about half a million clones, about four fifths of them seen only once. Details on this clone: Its target is unknown.

The rearrangement links TRBV5-1 to TRBJ2-2; 11 nucleotides align to TRBD2. What was sequenced was PBMCs. The receptor was isolated from a woman aged 40-49 years in good health. Some clones in this sample may be carry-over from other donors' samples. CDR3 in DNA: TGCGCCAGCAGCTTGGGGGGACTAGCGGCAACCGGGGAGCTGTTTTTT. It is translated as CASSLGGLAATGELFF. The complete variable domain, with remaining parts taken from reference TRBV5-1 and TRBJ2-2, reads KAGVTQTPRYLIKTRGQQVTLSCSPISGHRSVSWYQQTPGQGLQFLFEYFSETQRNKGNFPGRFSGRQFSNSRSEMNVSTLELGDSALYLCASSLGGLAATGELFFGEGSRLTVL.